Listed below are T cell receptor beta chains from one sample, sequenced in a study of blood T cell repertoires in COVID-19. Sequencing used immunoSEQ multiplex PCR; TCRdb keeps in-frame clones, though not all of them. The sample has roughly 230,000 clones; 80% to 85% are singletons. Sequencing was performed on peripheral blood. These receptors were taken from a woman older than 75 with COVID-19, enrolled during active disease. Each CDR3 is given with its conserved first and last residue. Each record gives: clone size, J gene, V gene, CDR3 protein. For some rows the clone size is stated as once, few or many, or as a class when expanded; others skip it.

>few|TRBJ2-1|TRBV7-2
CASSPGGYNEQFF
>-|TRBJ1-4|TRBV3-1/TRBV3-2
CASSLLDEKLFF
>-|TRBJ1-4|TRBV7-6
CASSLALQGSNEKLFF
>once|TRBJ2-5|TRBV30
CAWKGGSGALQETQYF
>-|TRBJ1-2|TRBV19
CASSITAGVYGYTF
>-|TRBJ1-3|TRBV10-1
CARQQGRGPESSGNTIYF
>-|TRBJ2-7|TRBV5-1
CASSLTSGGYEQYF
>-|TRBJ2-5|TRBV5-1
CASSREVGREETQYF
>-|TRBJ2-3|TRBV11-2
CASSKRKTGSLTDTQYF
>-|TRBJ1-2|TRBV5-3
CARSPRTGPGGYTF
>-|TRBJ2-3|TRBV2
CASSVLSDTDTQYF
>-|TRBJ1-1|TRBV19
CASSTFPNTEAFF
>-|TRBJ1-2|TRBV28
CASNQHTNYGYTF
>-|TRBJ1-5|TRBV6-5
CASSYSTGIEPQHF